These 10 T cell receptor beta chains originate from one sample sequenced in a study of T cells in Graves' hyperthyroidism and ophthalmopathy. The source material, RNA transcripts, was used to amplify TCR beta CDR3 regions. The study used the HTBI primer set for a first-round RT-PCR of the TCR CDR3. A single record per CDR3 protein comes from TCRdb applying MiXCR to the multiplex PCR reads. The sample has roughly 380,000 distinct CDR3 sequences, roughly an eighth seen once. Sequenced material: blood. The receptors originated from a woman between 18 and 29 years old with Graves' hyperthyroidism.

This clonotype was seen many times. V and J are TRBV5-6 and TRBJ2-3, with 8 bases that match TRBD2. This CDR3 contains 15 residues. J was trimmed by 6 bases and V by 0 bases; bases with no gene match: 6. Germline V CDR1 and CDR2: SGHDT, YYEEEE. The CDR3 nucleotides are TGTGCCAGCAGCTTGGCGGGACTAGAAGGGGATACGCAGTATTTT. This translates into CASSLAGLEGDTQYF.

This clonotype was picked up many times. CDR3 sequence (DNA): TGTGCCAGCAGCCTGTTGGACAGGGACTCCTACGAGCAGTACTTC. Translated: CASSLLDRDSYEQYF. The chain employs TRBV6-1 and TRBJ2-7; 8 nucleotides line up with TRBD1. The germline CDR1 and CDR2 sequences are MNHNS and SASEGT. V gave up 6 bases and J gave up 0 bases; unmatched junction bases: 7. This CDR3 region has 15 residues.

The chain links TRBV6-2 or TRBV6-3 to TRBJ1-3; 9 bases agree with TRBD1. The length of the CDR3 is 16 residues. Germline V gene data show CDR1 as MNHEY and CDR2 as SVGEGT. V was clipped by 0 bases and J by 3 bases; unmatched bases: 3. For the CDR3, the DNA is TGTGCCAGCAGTTACTCACGGACAGGGGATGGAAACACCATATATTTT. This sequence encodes CASSYSRTGDGNTIYF.

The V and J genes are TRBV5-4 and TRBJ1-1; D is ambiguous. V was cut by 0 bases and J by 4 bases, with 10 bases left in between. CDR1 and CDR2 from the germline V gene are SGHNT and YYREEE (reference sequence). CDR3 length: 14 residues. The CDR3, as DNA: TGTGCCAGCAGCTTGGCTGGAGTACTCACTGAAGCTTTCTTT. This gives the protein CASSLAGVLTEAFF.

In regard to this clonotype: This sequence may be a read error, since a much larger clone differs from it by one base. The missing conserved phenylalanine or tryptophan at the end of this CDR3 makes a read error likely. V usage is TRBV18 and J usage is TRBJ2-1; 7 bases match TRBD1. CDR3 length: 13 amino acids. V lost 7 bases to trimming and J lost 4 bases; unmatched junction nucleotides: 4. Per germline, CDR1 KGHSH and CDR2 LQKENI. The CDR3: CASFSTGYNEQFL. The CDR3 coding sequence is TGTGCCAGCTTTTCGACAGGGTACAATGAGCAGTTCCTC.

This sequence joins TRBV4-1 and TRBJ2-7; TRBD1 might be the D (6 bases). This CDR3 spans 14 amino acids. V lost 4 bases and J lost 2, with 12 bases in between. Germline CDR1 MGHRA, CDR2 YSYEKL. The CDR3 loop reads CASSPQGQTYEQYF. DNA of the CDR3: TGCGCCAGCAGCCCACAGGGACAAACCTACGAGCAGTACTTC.

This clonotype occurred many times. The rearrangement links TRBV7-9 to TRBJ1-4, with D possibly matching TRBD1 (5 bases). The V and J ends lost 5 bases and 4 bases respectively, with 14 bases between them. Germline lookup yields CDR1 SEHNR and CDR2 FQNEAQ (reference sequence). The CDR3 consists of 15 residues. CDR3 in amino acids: CASSPATGGNEKLFF. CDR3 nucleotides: TGTGCCAGCAGCCCCGCGACGGGGGGTAATGAAAAACTGTTTTTT.

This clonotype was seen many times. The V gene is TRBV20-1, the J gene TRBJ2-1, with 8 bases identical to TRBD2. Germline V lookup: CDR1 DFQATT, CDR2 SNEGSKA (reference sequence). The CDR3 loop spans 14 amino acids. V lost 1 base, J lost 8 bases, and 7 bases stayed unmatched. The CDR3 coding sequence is TGCAGTGCTAGAGCCAGCGGGAGTGTGGATGAGCAGTTCTTC. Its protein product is CSARASGSVDEQFF.

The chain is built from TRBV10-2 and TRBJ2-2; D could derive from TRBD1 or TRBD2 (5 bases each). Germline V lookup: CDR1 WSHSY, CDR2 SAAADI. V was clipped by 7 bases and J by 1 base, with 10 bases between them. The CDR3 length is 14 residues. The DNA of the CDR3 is TGCGCCAGCATCGAGGGGCGGAACACCGGGGAGCTGTTTTTT. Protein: CASIEGRNTGELFF.

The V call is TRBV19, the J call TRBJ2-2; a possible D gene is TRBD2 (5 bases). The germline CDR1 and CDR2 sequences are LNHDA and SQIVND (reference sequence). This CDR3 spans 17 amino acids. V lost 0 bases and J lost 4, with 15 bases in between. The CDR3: CASSIDPGGTGTGELFF. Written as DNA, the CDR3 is TGTGCCAGTAGTATAGATCCTGGAGGCACGGGCACCGGGGAGCTGTTTTTT.